The 12 T cell receptor beta chains given below trace back to one sample, sequenced in a study of blood T cell repertoires in COVID-19. Sequenced by immunoSEQ multiplex PCR; TCRdb stores in-frame clones only, minus some. The sample includes about 36,000 clones, about nine tenths of them seen just once. Specimen: peripheral blood. The source is a human donor in a cohort sampled during active COVID-19.

V gene TRBV10-1 combines with J gene TRBJ1-1; D is unresolved. Germline V lookup: CDR1 WNHNN, CDR2 SYGVQD (reference sequence). V shed 5 bases and J shed 1 base, with 8 bases lying between them. This CDR3 has 13 residues. CDR3 loop: CASSSARNTEAFF. In DNA, the CDR3 is TGCGCCAGCAGTTCAGCGCGGAACACTGAAGCTTTCTTT.

The V call is TRBV6-5, the J call TRBJ2-4; 8 bases are shared with TRBD2. This CDR3 comprises 15 residues. Losses at the gene ends were 0 bases for V and 8 bases for J; bases not matched to a gene: 6. Germline V gene sequence: CDR1 MNHEY, CDR2 SVGAGI. The CDR3 loop reads CASSYSYGREYIQYF. CDR3 DNA sequence: TGTGCCAGCAGTTACTCGTACGGGAGGGAGTACATTCAGTACTTC.

V gene TRBV28 combines with J gene TRBJ1-5; 10 nucleotides line up with TRBD1. The V gene end was trimmed by 5 bases and the J gene end by 4 bases; junction bases not matched to a gene: 2. The germline V gene has CDR1 MDHEN and CDR2 SYDVKM. This CDR3 has 14 amino acids. The CDR3 nucleotides are TGTGCCAGCAGTCCGGGACAGGGGAATCAGCCCCAGCATTTT. It codes for CASSPGQGNQPQHF. Full variable domain (outside the CDR3, taken from reference TRBV28 and TRBJ1-5): DVKVTQSSRYLVKRTGEKVFLECVQDMDHENMFWYRQDPGLGLRLIYFSYDVKMKEKGDIPEGYSVSREKKERFSLILESASTNQTSMYLCASSPGQGNQPQHFGDGTRLSIL.

V and J are TRBV19 and TRBJ2-2, with TRBD2 matching over 7 bases. CDR1 and CDR2 (germline): LNHDA, SQIVND (reference sequence). J was trimmed by 6 bases and V by 6 bases; bases with no gene match: 13. The CDR3 sequence is 16 residues long. The CDR3 bases are TGTGCCAGTAGCCCTGGGAGGGGAAGGTTGGCCGGGGAGCTGTTTTTT. Its translation: CASSPGRGRLAGELFF.

The CDR3 loop is CASSRTEGEAFF. In DNA, the CDR3 is TGTGCCAGCAGCCGGACTGAGGGAGAAGCTTTCTTT. This chain joins TRBV6-6 and TRBJ1-1; D is ambiguous. Germline CDR1 reads MNHNY; CDR2 reads SVGAGI (reference sequence). The CDR3 loop spans 12 amino acids. Trimming removed 6 bases from V and 8 bases from J, with 13 bases in between.

The rearrangement uses TRBV7-9 and TRBJ1-5; D gene ambiguous. CDR3 size: 14 residues. Germline V gene data show CDR1 as SEHNR and CDR2 as FQNEAQ (reference sequence). Deletions cut 5 bases from V and 1 base from J, with 9 bases between. The CDR3 spells CASSPGPSNQPQHF. In DNA form, the CDR3 reads TGTGCCAGCAGCCCGGGTCCAAGCAATCAGCCCCAGCATTTT.

The J gene is TRBJ2-4, the V gene TRBV4-2; the match to TRBD2 covers 8 bases. This CDR3 is 15 amino acids long. The V gene end was trimmed by 4 bases and the J gene end by 8 bases; junction bases not matched to a gene: 10. Germline assignment: CDR1 LGHNA and CDR2 YNFKEQ. The CDR3 is CASSRAAGVGDIQYF. CDR3 DNA: TGTGCCAGCAGCCGCGCAGCGGGAGTAGGGGACATTCAGTACTTC.

This sequence joins TRBV24-1 and TRBJ2-5, with 7 nucleotides matching TRBD2. V lost 0 bases and J lost 5; bases outside the gene matches: 14. The CDR3 covers 18 residues. CDR1 and CDR2 from the germline V gene are KGHDR and SFDVKD. CDR3 sequence reads: CATSDLRSAGAAAETQYF. CDR3 sequence (DNA): TGTGCCACCAGTGATTTGCGTTCGGCGGGAGCTGCCGCCGAGACCCAGTACTTC.

This clone came up a few times. The chain combines TRBV6-5 with TRBJ1-5; 8 nucleotides agree with TRBD1. The germline gives CDR1 MNHEY, CDR2 SVGAGI. With V trimmed by 6 bases and J by 0 bases, 4 bases remained unmatched. CDR3 length equals 15 residues. The CDR3 region is CASRVTGVSNQPQHF. CDR3 coding DNA: TGTGCCAGCAGAGTGACAGGGGTTAGCAATCAGCCCCAGCATTTT.

The chain links TRBV28 to TRBJ2-7; D possibly corresponds to TRBD2 (7 bases). Trimming removed 6 bases from V and 3 bases from J, with 18 bases in between. This CDR3 is 15 amino acids long. Germline V gene sequence: CDR1 MDHEN, CDR2 SYDVKM. CDR3 in amino acids: CASRPGGQAVYEQYF. The CDR3 nucleotides are TGTGCCAGCAGGCCCGGGGGGCAAGCAGTCTACGAGCAGTACTTC.

The chain links TRBV5-1 to TRBJ2-2, with 7 bases identical to TRBD2. There are 16 residues in the CDR3. The V and J ends lost 0 bases and 2 bases, in that order; junction bases with no gene match: 4. The germline V gene has CDR1 SGHRS and CDR2 YFSETQ. This CDR3 is CASSLALAANTGELFF. The DNA of the CDR3 is TGCGCCAGCAGCTTGGCTCTAGCGGCAAACACCGGGGAGCTGTTTTTT.

The rearrangement links TRBV3-1 (or the pseudogene TRBV3-2) to TRBJ2-5; the match to TRBD2 covers 7 bases. Looked up from germline, CDR1 is LGHDT and CDR2 is YNNKEL (reference sequence). The CDR3 covers 16 residues. V shed 1 base and J 1 base; nucleotides not matched to a gene: 6. Here the CDR3 DNA reads TGTGCCAGCAGCCAAGGAGTGCCTAGCGGCCAAGAGACCCAGTACTTC. Protein sequence: CASSQGVPSGQETQYF.